The TCR beta chain described here comes from a study of early T cells in non-severe SARS-CoV-2 infection. The overall study: From unsorted whole blood, bulk RNA was sequenced, and the chains remained unpaired. Findings and caveats of the study: The VDJdb matching leaned toward anti-spike CD8 responses and overlooked private and CD4 specificities.

This clonotype was counted ten times or more. As yet, its antigen is unknown. TCRdb analysed the 5' RACE reads with MiXCR anew, one entry per CDR3 protein. Of tens of thousands of distinct CDR3 sequences listed, 13% were seen once; the top ten hold about 8.3%. The CDR3 is 14 amino acids. Trimming pared 6 bases from V and 2 bases from J, leaving 13 bases between. This clonotype was obtained from an adult who was a healthcare worker with PCR-confirmed SARS-CoV-2 infection or an uninfected control (not recorded which). Sequences were obtained from whole blood. This chain connects TRBV12-3 or TRBV12-4 to TRBJ1-2, with a weak D call TRBD1 (5 bases). This CDR3 reads CASSGRAGNYGYTF. CDR3 DNA: TGTGCCAGCAGCGGTAGGGCAGGGAACTATGGCTACACCTTC.